A single sample gave rise to the 6 T cell receptor beta chains below, sequenced in a study of shared clonotypes between healthy human individuals. Repertoires were generated with immunoSEQ multiplex PCR, while TCRdb's copy carries only in-frame clones and drops some. The sample has roughly 2.5 million clones; approximately 94% are singletons. Specimen: naive CD4+ T cells sorted from blood. Subset given: CD45RA+ positively selected. The receptors here all came from a man between 18 and 35 years old in good health.

DNA of the CDR3: TGCGCCAGCAGCCTCTTTCCGTACGAGCAGTACTTC. It encodes CASSLFPYEQYF. The chain links TRBV5-1 to TRBJ2-7; D is ambiguous. The CDR3 loop spans 12 amino acids. Germline V gives CDR1 SGHRS, CDR2 YFSETQ. Trimming took off 4 bases at V and 4 bases at J, with 9 bases between the two ends.

The chain is built from TRBV6-1 and TRBJ2-2; 7 positions match TRBD2. V gave up 2 bases and J gave up 5 bases; unmatched junction bases: 5. This CDR3 comprises 15 residues. Germline V lookup: CDR1 MNHNS, CDR2 SASEGT. CDR3 DNA: TGTGCCAGCAGTGAACCTGCCGGGAGGACCGGGGAGCTGTTTTTT. Protein sequence: CASSEPAGRTGELFF.

Only one count was recorded for this clone. J is TRBJ2-7 and V is TRBV11-3; tentatively, D is TRBD1 (7 bases). The germline CDR1 and CDR2 sequences are SGHNT and YENEEA. Trimming removed 5 bases from V and 3 bases from J, with 11 bases in between. This CDR3 has 13 residues. The CDR3 nucleotides read TGTGCCAGCAGCGCGGGACAGTACTACGAGCAGTACTTC. This sequence encodes CASSAGQYYEQYF.

V usage is TRBV5-1 and J usage is TRBJ2-7, with 14 bases fitting TRBD2. V shed 4 bases, J shed 6 bases, and the junction held 6 bases outside the gene matches. CDR1 and CDR2 from the germline V gene are SGHRS and YFSETQ. The CDR3 runs 15 residues. The CDR3 DNA follows: TGCGCCAGCAGCCTTGAAGGACTAGCGGGAGGCGAGCAGTACTTC. Its translation is CASSLEGLAGGEQYF.

V gene TRBV4-1 combines with J gene TRBJ2-1; D might be TRBD2 (6 bases). This CDR3 has 16 residues. Trimming removed 0 bases from V and 0 bases from J, with 9 bases in between. The V gene's germline CDR1 is MGHRA and CDR2 YSYEKL. The CDR3 sequence is CASSQDAGSSYNEQFF. The CDR3 nucleotides are TGCGCCAGCAGCCAAGATGCGGGGAGCTCCTACAATGAGCAGTTCTTC.

CDR3 residues: CASRNLAGKGDTQYF. In DNA, the CDR3 is TGTGCCAGCAGAAATCTAGCGGGGAAGGGAGATACGCAGTATTTT. V is TRBV11-2 and J is TRBJ2-3, with 9 bases that match TRBD2. The CDR3 is 15 amino acids. Germline loops: CDR1 SGHAT, CDR2 FQNNGV. Unmatched junction bases numbered 9, after V lost 6 bases and J lost 5 bases. The full variable domain, with the rest looked up from reference TRBV11-2 and TRBJ2-3, is EAGVAQSPRYKIIEKRQSVAFWCNPISGHATLYWYQQILGQGPKLLIQFQNNGVVDDSQLPKDRFSAERLKGVDSTLKIQPAKLEDSAVYLCASRNLAGKGDTQYFGPGTRLTVL.